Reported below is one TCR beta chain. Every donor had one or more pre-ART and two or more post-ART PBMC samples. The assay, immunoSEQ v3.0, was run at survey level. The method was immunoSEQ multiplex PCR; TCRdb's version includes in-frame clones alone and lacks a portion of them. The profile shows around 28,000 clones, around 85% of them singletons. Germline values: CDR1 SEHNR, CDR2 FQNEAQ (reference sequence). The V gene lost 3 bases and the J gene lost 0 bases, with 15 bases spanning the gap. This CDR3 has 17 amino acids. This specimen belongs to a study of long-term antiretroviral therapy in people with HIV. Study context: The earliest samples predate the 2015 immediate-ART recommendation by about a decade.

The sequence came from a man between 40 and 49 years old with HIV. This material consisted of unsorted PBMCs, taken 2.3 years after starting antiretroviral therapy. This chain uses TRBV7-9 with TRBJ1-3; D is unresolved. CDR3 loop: CASSFPKESGSGNTIYF. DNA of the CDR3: TGTGCCAGCAGCTTTCCTAAGGAATCCGGCTCTGGAAACACCATATATTTT.